This passage covers 10 T cell receptor beta chains from one sample sequenced in a study of blood T cells in healthy people across ages. Sample-barcoded 5' priming and a J-beta primer mix drove a second PCR of roughly 7 to 11 cycles. In TCRdb, the 5' RACE reads were re-called with MiXCR into one record per CDR3 protein. The table shows approximately 2,000,000 distinct CDR3 sequences, with about 39% occurring only once. Material: blood. The receptors come from a human donor in good health.

The V call is TRBV11-2, the J call TRBJ2-4, with 8 bases fitting TRBD1. The J call may be faulty, since TRBJ2-7 better matches the DNA end. The CDR3 loop spans 12 amino acids. Per germline, CDR1 SGHAT and CDR2 FQNNGV. CDR3 DNA sequence: TGTGCCAGCAGCCACGACAGGGGCGAGCAGTACTTC. The encoded protein is CASSHDRGEQYF.

This clonotype was seen a few times. The chain joins TRBV20-1 to TRBJ2-5, with D tentatively TRBD2 (7 bases). V was cut by 7 bases and J by 5 bases, with 20 bases left in between. Germline assignment: CDR1 DFQATT and CDR2 SNEGSKA (reference sequence). This CDR3 contains 14 residues. This CDR3 is CSVPQEGGGETQYF. CDR3 nucleotides: TGCAGTGTCCCCCAAGAGGGAGGGGGGGAGACCCAGTACTTC.

This clonotype appeared a few times. J is TRBJ2-7 and V is TRBV5-1, with D possibly being TRBD1 (6 bases). The V gene's germline CDR1 is SGHRS and CDR2 YFSETQ. V lost 3 bases and J lost 6, with 16 bases in between. The CDR3 covers 14 residues. The CDR3 sequence is CASSSPLQGTEQYF. The CDR3 region has the DNA TGCGCCAGCAGCTCTCCTCTACAGGGTACCGAGCAGTACTTC. Filled out from reference TRBV5-1 and TRBJ2-7, the complete variable domain reads KAGVTQTPRYLIKTRGQQVTLSCSPISGHRSVSWYQQTPGQGLQFLFEYFSETQRNKGNFPGRFSGRQFSNSRSEMNVSTLELGDSALYLCASSSPLQGTEQYFGPGTRLTVT.

As for this clonotype: The junction departs from the called germline gene at one end, perhaps through a read error. The V call is TRBV6-2 or TRBV6-3, the J call TRBJ1-2; unclear D gene. The CDR3 runs 15 residues. The germline V gene encodes CDR1 MNHEY and CDR2 SVGEGT. The CDR3 protein is CASRKTIGPNYGCTF. The CDR3 DNA sequence: TGTGCCAGCAGGAAGACTATAGGGCCTAACTATGGCTGCACCTTC.

The rearrangement links TRBV4-3 to TRBJ2-7, with 7 positions matching TRBD1. The CDR3 is 15 amino acids. Trimming cost V 5 bases and J 2 bases; bases outside gene matches: 9. Germline lookup yields CDR1 LGHNA and CDR2 YSLEER. CDR3 DNA sequence: TGCGCCAGCAGCACCCAGACAGGGCGGACCTACGAGCAGTACTTC. Translation gives CASSTQTGRTYEQYF.

This clonotype was counted a few times. The gene calls are TRBV12-3 or TRBV12-4 and TRBJ2-1, with D perhaps TRBD2 (6 bases). Trimming removed 8 bases from V and 4 bases from J, with 15 bases in between. The CDR3 is 14 residues long. CDR3 nucleotides: TGTGCCAGCCGCCGGGAGAGAGGATACAATGAGCAGTTCTTC. This codes for CASRRERGYNEQFF.

The chain has TRBV7-2 and TRBJ1-6; D perhaps matches TRBD1 (5 bases). The CDR3 is made up of 15 amino acids. V lost 1 base and J lost 5, with 9 bases in between. The germline gives CDR1 SGHTA, CDR2 FQGNSA. CDR3 coding DNA: TGTGCCAGCAGCTTAGAGGGGCGCAATAATTCACCCCTCCACTTT. Its translation: CASSLEGRNNSPLHF.

The CDR3 reads CASSAGARYSGANVLTF. For the CDR3, the DNA is TGTGCCAGCAGCGCCGGGGCTAGGTACTCTGGGGCCAACGTCCTGACTTTC. The rearrangement uses TRBV9 and TRBJ2-6; tentatively, D is TRBD1 or TRBD2 (5 bases each). The germline V gene encodes CDR1 SGDLS and CDR2 YYNGEE. V was cut by 3 bases and J by 0 bases, with 13 bases left in between. CDR3 length equals 17 residues.

This clonotype has just a few counts. The chain employs TRBV24-1 and TRBJ2-1; 8 bases match TRBD2. V was clipped by 4 bases and J by 7 bases; unmatched bases: 8. The CDR3 runs 15 residues. CDR1 is KGHDR and CDR2 is SFDVKD in the germline V gene. CDR3 DNA sequence: TGTGCCACCAGTGAGGGACTAGGCGCCAGTAATGAGCAGTTCTTC. Translated, it gives CATSEGLGASNEQFF.

The rearrangement uses TRBV7-2 and TRBJ2-7, with a possible D match to TRBD2 (5 bases). Germline V gene sequence: CDR1 SGHTA, CDR2 FQGNSA. Trimming shortened V by 4 bases and J by 9 bases, and 19 bases separated the two germline ends. This CDR3 has 14 residues. The DNA of the CDR3 is TGTGCCAGCAGCTCACAAGGGAGCTCACGAACGCAGTACTTC. Its translation: CASSSQGSSRTQYF.